These T cell receptor beta chains were read from a single sample in a study of cytomegalovirus exposure and HLA in healthy donors. Clones were sequenced by immunoSEQ multiplex PCR, and TCRdb holds only the in-frame ones, with some missing. The sample has over 75,000 clones, over 60% seen once. Source material: PBMCs. Every receptor here comes from a male donor in good health and CMV-seropositive. The CDR3 runs from the conserved cysteine through the conserved F or W. The order of the fields is D gene, clone size, J gene, V gene, CDR3 protein, CDR3 DNA. D genes are given only for firm matches. Part of the rows lack a size; the others show once, few, many or a class for expanded clones.

>TRBD1|-|TRBJ1-4|TRBV7-9
CASSPPSGQGAGKLFF
TGTGCCAGCAGCCCGCCGTCGGGACAGGGGGCAGGAAAACTGTTTTTT
>-|-|TRBJ2-7|TRBV9
CASSDTGMGEQYF
TGTGCCAGCAGCGATACAGGTATGGGCGAGCAGTACTTC
>TRBD1|-|TRBJ1-4|TRBV10-3
CAISEHGRGPEKLFF
TGTGCCATCAGTGAGCACGGCAGGGGGCCTGAAAAACTGTTTTTT
>-|-|TRBJ2-5|TRBV9
CASSFSSHREETQYF
TGTGCCAGCAGCTTCAGCTCCCACAGGGAAGAGACCCAGTACTTC
>TRBD2|-|TRBJ2-3|TRBV30
CASRGSAGVTDTQYF
TGTGCCTCCCGGGGGTCAGCGGGGGTCACAGATACGCAGTATTTT
>-|-|TRBJ1-2|TRBV2
CARQERSYGYTF
TGTGCCCGACAGGAAAGGAGCTATGGCTACACCTTC
>TRBD1|-|TRBJ1-6|TRBV19
CASSADRGLSPLHF
TGTGCCAGTAGTGCGGACAGGGGGCTTTCACCCCTCCACTTT
>-|-|TRBJ1-4|TRBV2
CASSEAQGREKLFF
TGTGCCAGCAGTGAAGCGCAGGGCCGGGAAAAACTGTTTTTT
>TRBD1|-|TRBJ1-5|TRBV19
CASSRQQGTNSNQPQHF
TGTGCCAGTAGTAGGCAACAGGGGACGAATAGCAATCAGCCCCAGCATTTT
>-|-|TRBJ1-1|TRBV7-9
CASSLDYGPREAFF
TGTGCCAGCAGCTTGGATTATGGGCCCCGGGAAGCTTTCTTT
>TRBD2|-|TRBJ2-5|TRBV30
CAWGGVQETQYF
TGTGCCTGGGGGGGGGTGCAAGAGACCCAGTACTTC
>-|-|TRBJ2-6|TRBV5-4
CASSSKFAGASGANVLTF
TGTGCCAGCAGCTCAAAGTTCGCAGGCGCCTCTGGGGCCAACGTCCTGACTTTC
>TRBD1|-|TRBJ1-1|TRBV18
CASSPAGTGGATEAFF
TGTGCCAGCTCACCAGCGGGGACAGGGGGGGCCACTGAAGCTTTCTTT
>-|-|TRBJ2-1|TRBV7-2
CASSPGGGRYNEQFF
TGTGCCAGCAGCCCTGGGGGGGGCCGCTACAATGAGCAGTTCTTC
>TRBD1|-|TRBJ2-2|TRBV11-3
CASSTPPRTGTDTGELFF
TGTGCCAGCAGCACGCCGCCGCGGACAGGGACGGACACCGGGGAGCTGTTTTTT
>-|-|TRBJ2-5|TRBV5-4
CASSSSGLGETQYF
TGTGCCAGCAGCTCCTCAGGGCTAGGAGAGACCCAGTACTTC
>TRBD1|-|TRBJ1-2|TRBV29-1
CSVEDAGQGWGNGYTF
TGCAGCGTTGAAGATGCCGGACAGGGGTGGGGAAATGGCTACACCTTC
>-|once|TRBJ1-2|TRBV30
CASSATYYGYTF
TGTGCCTCTTCCGCGACATATTATGGCTACACCTTC
>-|-|TRBJ2-2|TRBV5-1
CASSLVEANTGELFF
TGCGCCAGCAGCTTGGTGGAGGCGAACACCGGGGAGCTGTTTTTT
>TRBD1|-|TRBJ2-6|TRBV5-4
CASSADRVTVLTF
TGTGCCAGCAGCGCTGACAGGGTCACCGTCCTGACTTTC
>-|-|TRBJ1-1|TRBV9
CASSVALNTEAFF
TGTGCCAGCAGCGTAGCTCTGAACACTGAAGCTTTCTTT
>TRBD1|few|TRBJ1-2|TRBV5-1
CASSPGQGGGYTF
TGCGCCAGCAGCCCAGGACAGGGGGGTGGCTACACCTTC
>-|-|TRBJ2-7|TRBV7-2
CASSSPVTFPLSYEQYF
TGTGCCAGCAGCTCTCCCGTGACATTCCCCCTCTCCTACGAGCAGTACTTC
>-|-|TRBJ1-5|TRBV30
CAWSVGGRPQPQHF
TGTGCCTGGAGTGTCGGGGGTCGGCCTCAGCCCCAGCATTTT
>TRBD1|-|TRBJ2-7|TRBV6-5
CASLDRDRGYEQYF
TGTGCCAGCCTAGACCGGGACAGGGGCTACGAGCAGTACTTC
>TRBD1|-|TRBJ1-2|TRBV6-5
CASSYTDRGLYGYTF
TGTGCCAGCAGTTACACGGACAGGGGGCTTTATGGCTACACCTTC
>TRBD2|-|TRBJ2-3|TRBV27
CASSSIGGSNPDTQYF
TGTGCCAGCAGTTCTATCGGGGGGTCAAATCCAGATACGCAGTATTTT
>TRBD1|-|TRBJ2-5|TRBV2
CASGQGYGEQYF
TGTGCCAGCGGACAGGGATATGGTGAGCAGTACTTC
>-|once|TRBJ2-5|TRBV7-6
CASSPGRGVGETQYF
TGTGCCAGCAGCCCCGGCAGGGGGGTCGGGGAGACCCAGTACTTC
>-|few|TRBJ1-2|TRBV7-3
CASSLGGYGYTF
TGTGCCAGCAGCCTCGGGGGATATGGCTACACCTTC
>TRBD2|-|TRBJ2-1|TRBV9
CASSGGGGPYNEQFF
TGTGCCAGCAGCGGGGGCGGGGGGCCCTACAATGAGCAGTTCTTC
>-|-|TRBJ1-2|TRBV4-3
CASSQNTGSNYGYTF
TGCGCCAGCAGCCAGAACACAGGGTCTAACTATGGCTACACCTTC
>-|-|TRBJ2-5|TRBV7-7
CASSFPLTAGPEGQETQYF
TGTGCTAGCAGCTTCCCCTTGACTGCGGGACCCGAAGGCCAAGAGACCCAGTACTTC
>-|-|TRBJ1-1|TRBV29-1
CSVKEEVTEAFF
TGCAGCGTTAAAGAGGAGGTCACTGAAGCTTTCTTT
>-|-|TRBJ1-1|TRBV6-4
CASSDSMGMNTEAFF
TGTGCCAGCAGTGACTCGATGGGCATGAACACTGAAGCTTTCTTT
>-|-|TRBJ1-5|TRBV7-9
CASSLVGEPQHF
TGTGCCAGCAGCTTAGTTGGAGAGCCCCAGCATTTT
>-|-|TRBJ1-1|TRBV6-5
CASSYAGTEAFF
TGTGCCAGCAGTTACGCGGGCACTGAAGCTTTCTTT
>TRBD2|-|TRBJ2-1|TRBV5-4
CASSPGGSGVYNEQFF
TGTGCCAGCAGCCCCGGCGGTAGCGGGGTTTACAATGAGCAGTTCTTC